The present TCR beta chain was sequenced within a study of cytomegalovirus exposure and HLA in healthy donors. Details on this clone: Its specificity is not known.

The germline CDR1 and CDR2 sequences are MNHEY and SMNVEV (reference sequence). V lost 1 base to trimming and J lost 4 bases; unmatched junction nucleotides: 0. The CDR3 loop spans 13 amino acids. PCR was performed using 60 Vbeta and 13 Jbeta primers. Profiled with immunoSEQ multiplex PCR; TCRdb holds only in-frame clones, not every one. Among about 120,000 clones listed, 75% were seen once. Broader study findings: Researchers reported that a few CMV-associated chains were confirmed in vitro as CMV antigen-specific.

The sequence was obtained from a woman aged 40 to 50 in good health and CMV-seropositive. The sample taken for sequencing was PBMCs. The chain recombines TRBV27 with TRBJ2-5; 7 nucleotides match TRBD1. The CDR3 DNA sequence: TGTGCCAGCAGTTTATACAGGGGAGAGACCCAGTACTTC. Translated, it gives CASSLYRGETQYF.